The 23 T cell receptor beta chains reported below all come from one sample, sequenced in a study of blood T cell repertoires in COVID-19. The data were produced by immunoSEQ multiplex PCR, yet TCRdb's version contains in-frame clones alone and is incomplete. The sample yields just over 650,000 clones, about 87% seen once. The specimen sequenced was peripheral blood. The receptors were sampled from a woman between 18 and 30 years old with acute or convalescent COVID-19.

The gene calls are TRBV18 and TRBJ1-1; the match to TRBD1 covers 8 bases. The germline V gene encodes CDR1 KGHSH and CDR2 LQKENI. CDR3 length: 16 residues. The J segment lost 5 bases and the V segment lost 2 bases, leaving 10 bases of the junction unmatched. CDR3 DNA: TGTGCCAGCTCACCAAGTATTAGTACAGGGGGGACTGAAGCTTTCTTT. This encodes CASSPSISTGGTEAFF.

This clone was detected a few times. The rearrangement uses TRBV5-4 and TRBJ1-3; D is ambiguous. Germline CDR1 reads SGHNT; CDR2 reads YYREEE (reference sequence). The CDR3 consists of 18 residues. Trimming left V 4 bases short and J 0 bases short, with 20 bases between. The CDR3 loop reads CASSQEAAVTSSGNTIYF. The CDR3 region has the DNA TGTGCCAGCAGCCAGGAGGCGGCAGTCACTAGCTCTGGAAACACCATATATTTT. The whole variable domain, filled in from reference TRBV5-4 and TRBJ1-3, reads ETGVTQSPTHLIKTRGQQVTLRCSSQSGHNTVSWYQQALGQGPQFIFQYYREEENGRGNFPPRFSGLQFPNYSSELNVNALELDDSALYLCASSQEAAVTSSGNTIYFGEGSWLTVV.

In the case of this clone: This specimen includes other DNA sequences encoding the same CDR3. CDR3 region: CASSPTVNTEAFF. DNA of the CDR3: TGTGCCAGTAGTCCCACAGTGAACACTGAAGCTTTCTTT. The V call is TRBV19, the J call TRBJ1-1, with no clear D. The germline V and J ends were trimmed by 5 bases and 0 bases, with 7 bases remaining between them. CDR3 length: 13 residues. Germline CDR1 LNHDA, CDR2 SQIVND (reference sequence). Full variable domain (remainder filled in from reference TRBV19 and TRBJ1-1): DGGITQSPKYLFRKEGQNVTLSCEQNLNHDAMYWYRQDPGQGLRLIYYSQIVNDFQKGDIAEGYSVSREKKESFPLTVTSAQKNPTAFYLCASSPTVNTEAFFGQGTRLTVV.

This rearrangement joins TRBV11-2 to TRBJ2-1; 10 positions match TRBD1. The junction had 6 bases not matched to a gene; V was cut back by 4 bases and J by 6 bases. Germline values: CDR1 SGHAT, CDR2 FQNNGV. The CDR3 is 15 residues long. CDR3 sequence reads: CASSSSGTGANEQFF. Written as DNA, the CDR3 is TGTGCCAGCAGCTCCTCCGGGACAGGGGCCAATGAGCAGTTCTTC.

This chain connects TRBV9 to TRBJ1-2; perhaps TRBD1 as D (6 bases). Trimming left V 2 bases short and J 8 bases short, with 16 bases between. CDR3 length: 14 amino acids. The V gene's germline CDR1 is SGDLS and CDR2 YYNGEE. CDR3 residues: CASSVNTGSDGYTF. CDR3 DNA: TGTGCCAGCAGCGTTAATACAGGGTCGGACGGCTACACCTTC.

Turning to this clone: Other nucleotide sequences from this sample produce the same CDR3. The chain has TRBV9 and TRBJ2-3, with 11 nucleotides matching TRBD2. Germline V lookup: CDR1 SGDLS, CDR2 YYNGEE. Trimming at V came to 4 bases and at J to 0 bases, leaving 1 base not matched to a gene. The CDR3 is 15 amino acids. CDR3 sequence reads: CASSPSGGSTDTQYF. The CDR3 region has the DNA TGTGCCAGCAGCCCTAGCGGGGGGAGCACAGATACGCAGTATTTT.

The chain recombines TRBV18 with TRBJ2-3; 7 nucleotides align to TRBD2. This CDR3 comprises 12 residues. The germline V gene encodes CDR1 KGHSH and CDR2 LQKENI. The V gene end was trimmed by 8 bases and the J gene end by 6 bases; junction bases not matched to a gene: 5. The CDR3 region has the DNA TGTGCCAGCCGCCCCGGGGGGGATACGCAGTATTTT. This sequence encodes CASRPGGDTQYF.

The chain is built from TRBV27 and TRBJ2-5, with 7 bases fitting TRBD1. Looked up from germline, CDR1 is MNHEY and CDR2 is SMNVEV (reference sequence). With 6 bases clipped from V and 2 bases from J, the junction kept 3 bases outside the gene matches. The CDR3 is 13 amino acids. CDR3 residues: CASSWGQQETQYF. CDR3 DNA: TGTGCCAGCAGCTGGGGACAGCAAGAGACCCAGTACTTC.

This chain links TRBV2 with TRBJ2-3, with 9 bases that match TRBD1. Germline CDR1 and CDR2: SNHLY and FYNNEI. The CDR3 length is 12 residues. Germline trimming cut 10 bases from V and 11 bases from J; bases unmatched to any gene: 10. CDR3 in amino acids: CATPRDRDRQYF. For the CDR3, the DNA is TGTGCCACCCCCCGGGACAGGGACCGGCAGTATTTT.

This chain uses TRBV29-1 with TRBJ1-2; 9 bases are a match to TRBD1. V gave up 3 bases and J gave up 2 bases; unmatched junction bases: 19. This CDR3 is 19 amino acids long. Germline CDR1 and CDR2: SQVTM and ANQGSEA. The CDR3 loop reads CSVDRWIGDRVASNYGYTF. CDR3 bases: TGCAGCGTTGATCGGTGGATCGGGGACAGGGTCGCATCCAACTATGGCTACACCTTC.

The chain joins TRBV7-9 to TRBJ2-4; D is unresolved. The ends were cut back, 2 bases at V and 13 bases at J, with 12 bases in the middle. CDR1 is SEHNR, CDR2 FQNEAQ, per germline (reference sequence). This CDR3 has 12 residues. This chain's CDR3 is CASSLSGFRQYF. The CDR3 DNA reads TGTGCCAGCAGCTTATCCGGGTTTAGGCAGTACTTC.

The chain is built from TRBV5-1 and TRBJ2-3, with D unclear. The germline gives CDR1 SGHRS, CDR2 YFSETQ. The germline V and J ends were trimmed by 1 base and 2 bases, with 5 bases remaining between them. The CDR3 sequence is 13 residues long. Written as DNA, the CDR3 is TGCGCCAGCAGCTTGCAGTACACAGATACGCAGTATTTT. This encodes CASSLQYTDTQYF.

The chain couples TRBV7-9 to TRBJ2-1, with 9 positions matching TRBD2. J gave up 7 bases and V 5 bases, and 18 bases lay outside the gene matches. CDR3 length equals 18 residues. The V gene's germline CDR1 is SEHNR and CDR2 FQNEAQ (reference sequence). The CDR3 DNA is TGTGCCAGCAGCAGACTTTGGGAAGCGGGGGGAGTACGTAATGAGCAGTTCTTC. Translation gives CASSRLWEAGGVRNEQFF.

The chain joins TRBV29-1 to TRBJ2-7; TRBD1 matches 9 bases. This CDR3 region has 13 residues. V shed 7 bases and J 3 bases; nucleotides not matched to a gene: 7. Per the germline V gene, CDR1 is SQVTM and CDR2 is ANQGSEA. The CDR3 DNA reads as TGCAGCGCTCGACAGGGGGATTACTACGAGCAGTACTTC. This sequence encodes CSARQGDYYEQYF.

The rearrangement uses TRBV30 and TRBJ2-2; no clear D gene. Trimming took 1 base from V and 5 from J, leaving 8 bases between them. CDR1 GTSNPN and CDR2 SVGIG come from the germline V gene (reference sequence). The CDR3 contains 13 residues. CDR3 sequence: CAWSERETGELFF. The CDR3 DNA sequence: TGTGCCTGGAGTGAAAGAGAGACCGGGGAGCTGTTTTTT.

The J gene is TRBJ1-1, the V gene TRBV9; 8 bases line up with TRBD1. CDR1 is SGDLS, CDR2 YYNGEE, per germline. CDR3 size: 13 residues. V shed 7 bases, J shed 1 base, and the junction held 3 bases outside the gene matches. The CDR3 loop is CASGQGSNTEAFF. The CDR3 region has the DNA TGTGCCAGCGGACAGGGTTCGAACACTGAAGCTTTCTTT.

The chain uses TRBV4-2 and TRBJ2-1; 12 bases are shared with TRBD2. Looked up from germline, CDR1 is LGHNA and CDR2 is YNFKEQ. V shed 3 bases and J 3 bases; nucleotides not matched to a gene: 0. The length of the CDR3 is 15 residues. CDR3 sequence (DNA): TGTGCCAGCAGCCAGACTAGCGGGGGCTACAATGAGCAGTTCTTC. It is translated as CASSQTSGGYNEQFF.

The V call is TRBV2, the J call TRBJ1-2; D is uncertain. Germline CDR1 is SNHLY and CDR2 is FYNNEI. The V end lost 0 bases, the J end lost 6 bases, and 11 bases lay between the germline ends. This CDR3 comprises 14 residues. This CDR3 is CASSEAAQTDGYTF. DNA for the CDR3: TGTGCCAGCAGTGAAGCAGCACAGACGGATGGCTACACCTTC.

V is TRBV4-1 and J is TRBJ1-1; 7 nucleotides align to TRBD1. After removal of 3 bases from V and 5 bases from J, the junction contained 6 bases not matched to a gene. This CDR3 comprises 14 residues. Per the germline V gene, CDR1 is MGHRA and CDR2 is YSYEKL. Here the CDR3 reads CASSHRGRGTEAFF. CDR3 in DNA: TGCGCCAGCAGCCATAGGGGGCGCGGGACTGAAGCTTTCTTT.

The genes are TRBV2 and TRBJ2-1; TRBD2 is a possible D gene (7 bases). Looked up from germline, CDR1 is SNHLY and CDR2 is FYNNEI. Trimming cost V 5 bases and J 8 bases, with 19 bases left between them. CDR3 length: 15 amino acids. CDR3 DNA: TGTGCCAGCAGTCCCTATGGGGGGGGCACCTATGAGCAGTTCTTC. This translates into CASSPYGGGTYEQFF.

The chain couples TRBV7-9 to TRBJ1-5; TRBD1 might be the D (6 bases). This CDR3 comprises 14 residues. The germline V gene has CDR1 SEHNR and CDR2 FQNEAQ (reference sequence). V was clipped by 4 bases and J by 6 bases, with 13 bases between them. The CDR3 DNA sequence: TGTGCCAGCAGCTATACAGGGATGGGTCAGCCCCAGCATTTT. Its protein product is CASSYTGMGQPQHF.

This chain joins TRBV19 and TRBJ2-3; TRBD2 aligns across 15 bases. The CDR3 covers 18 residues. In germline, CDR1 is LNHDA, CDR2 SQIVND (reference sequence). J gave up 4 bases and V 4 bases, and 9 bases lay outside the gene matches. For the CDR3, the DNA is TGTGCCAGTAGTACCAGGACTAGCGGGGGGGCCGGAGCAGATACGCAGTATTTT. As protein: CASSTRTSGGAGADTQYF.

V usage is TRBV6-5 and J usage is TRBJ1-5, with 7 bases aligning to TRBD1. J lost 5 bases, V lost 6 bases, and 10 bases had no gene match. CDR1 and CDR2 from the germline V gene are MNHEY and SVGAGI. This CDR3 spans 15 amino acids. The CDR3 DNA reads as TGTGCCAGCAGACGGGTCGACAGGGTTCATCAGCCCCAGCATTTT. This encodes CASRRVDRVHQPQHF.